This TCR beta chain was found in a study of T cell responses to AZD1222 COVID-19 vaccine. Measured with immunoSEQ multiplex PCR; TCRdb has only the in-frame clones, and not every one. The sample gives around 58,000 clones, 65% to 90% of which show up once; 20% is in the top ten. The sequence derives from an adult in good health. Source: peripheral blood, taken on day 0 of AZD1222 vaccination.

The CDR3 DNA reads as TGTGCCAGCAGCCCGGAGGCAGGGGGCCGCACAGATACGCAGTATTTT. This encodes CASSPEAGGRTDTQYF. The chain employs TRBV9 and TRBJ2-3, with 8 bases that match TRBD1. Germline CDR1 SGDLS, CDR2 YYNGEE. After removal of 4 bases from V and 1 base from J, the junction contained 8 bases not matched to a gene. CDR3 length: 16 residues.